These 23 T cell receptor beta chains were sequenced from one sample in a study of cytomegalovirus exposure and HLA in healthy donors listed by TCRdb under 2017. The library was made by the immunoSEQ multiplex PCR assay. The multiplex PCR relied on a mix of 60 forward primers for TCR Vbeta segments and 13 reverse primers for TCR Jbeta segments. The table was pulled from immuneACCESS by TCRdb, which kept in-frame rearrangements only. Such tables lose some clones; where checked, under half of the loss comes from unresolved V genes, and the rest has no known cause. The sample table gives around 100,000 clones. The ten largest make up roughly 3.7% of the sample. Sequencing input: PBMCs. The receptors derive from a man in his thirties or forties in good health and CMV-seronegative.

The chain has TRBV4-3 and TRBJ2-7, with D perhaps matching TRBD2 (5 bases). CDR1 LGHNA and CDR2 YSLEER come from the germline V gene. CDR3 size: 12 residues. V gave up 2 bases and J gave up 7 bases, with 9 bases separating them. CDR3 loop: CASSQPRGEQYF. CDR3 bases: TGCGCCAGCAGCCAACCCCGAGGGGAGCAGTACTTC.

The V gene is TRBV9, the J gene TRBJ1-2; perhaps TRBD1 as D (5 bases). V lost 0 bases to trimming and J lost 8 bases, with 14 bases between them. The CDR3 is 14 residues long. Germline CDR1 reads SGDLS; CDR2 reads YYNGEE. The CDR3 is CASSVGRGKEGYTF. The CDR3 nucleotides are TGTGCCAGCAGCGTAGGACGGGGGAAGGAGGGCTACACCTTC.

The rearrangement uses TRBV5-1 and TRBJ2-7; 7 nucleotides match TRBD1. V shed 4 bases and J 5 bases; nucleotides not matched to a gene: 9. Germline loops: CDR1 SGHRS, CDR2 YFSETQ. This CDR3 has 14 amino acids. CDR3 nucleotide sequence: TGCGCCAGCAGCCCTACAGGGGTAAGCAACGAGCAGTACTTC. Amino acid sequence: CASSPTGVSNEQYF.

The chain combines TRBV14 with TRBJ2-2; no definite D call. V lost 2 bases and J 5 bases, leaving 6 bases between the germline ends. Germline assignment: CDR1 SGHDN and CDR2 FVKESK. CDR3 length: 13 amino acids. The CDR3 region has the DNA TGTGCCAGCAGCCAACAGGTGACCGGGGAGCTGTTTTTT. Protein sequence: CASSQQVTGELFF.

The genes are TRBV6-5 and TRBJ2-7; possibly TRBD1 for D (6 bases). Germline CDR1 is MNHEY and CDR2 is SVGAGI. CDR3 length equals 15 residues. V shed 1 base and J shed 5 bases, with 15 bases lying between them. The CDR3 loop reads CASSYLGPGANEQYF. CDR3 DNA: TGTGCCAGCAGTTACTTGGGTCCAGGGGCGAACGAGCAGTACTTC.

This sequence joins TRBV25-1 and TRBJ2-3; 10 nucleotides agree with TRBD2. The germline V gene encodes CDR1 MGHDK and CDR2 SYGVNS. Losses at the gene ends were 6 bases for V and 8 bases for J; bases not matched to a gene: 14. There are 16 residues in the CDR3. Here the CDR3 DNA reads TGTGCCAGCAGCCAGGAGGGGACCCCTAGCGGGGGTACGCAGTATTTT. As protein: CASSQEGTPSGGTQYF.

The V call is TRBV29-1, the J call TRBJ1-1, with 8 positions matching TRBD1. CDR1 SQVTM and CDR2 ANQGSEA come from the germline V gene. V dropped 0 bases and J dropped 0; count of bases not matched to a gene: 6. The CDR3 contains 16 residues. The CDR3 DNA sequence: TGCAGCGTTGAAGACCCCGGGACAGGTGTGAACACTGAAGCTTTCTTT. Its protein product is CSVEDPGTGVNTEAFF.

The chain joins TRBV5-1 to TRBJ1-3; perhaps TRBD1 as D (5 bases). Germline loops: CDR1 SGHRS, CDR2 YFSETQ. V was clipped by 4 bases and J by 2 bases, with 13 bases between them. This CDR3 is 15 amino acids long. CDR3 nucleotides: TGCGCCAGCAGCACCGCCCAGACAGCTGGAAACACCATATATTTT. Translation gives CASSTAQTAGNTIYF.

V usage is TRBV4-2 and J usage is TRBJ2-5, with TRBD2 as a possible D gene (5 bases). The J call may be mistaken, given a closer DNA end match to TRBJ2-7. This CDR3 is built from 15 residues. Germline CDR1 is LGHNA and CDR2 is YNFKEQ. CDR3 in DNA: TGTGCCAGCAGCCAAGACAACGGGGTCTCCTACGAGCAGTACTTC. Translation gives CASSQDNGVSYEQYF.

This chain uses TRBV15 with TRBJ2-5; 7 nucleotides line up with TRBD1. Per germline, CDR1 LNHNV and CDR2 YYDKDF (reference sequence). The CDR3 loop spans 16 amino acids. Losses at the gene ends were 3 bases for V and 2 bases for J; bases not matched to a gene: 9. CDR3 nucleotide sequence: TGTGCCACCAGCAGTGGCTTGGACAGGTGGCAAGAGACCCAGTACTTC. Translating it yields CATSSGLDRWQETQYF.

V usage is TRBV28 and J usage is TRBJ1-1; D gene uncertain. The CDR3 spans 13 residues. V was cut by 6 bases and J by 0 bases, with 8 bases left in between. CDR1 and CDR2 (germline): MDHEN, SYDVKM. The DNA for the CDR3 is TGTGCCAGCAGAAACTCTATGAACACTGAAGCTTTCTTT. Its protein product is CASRNSMNTEAFF.

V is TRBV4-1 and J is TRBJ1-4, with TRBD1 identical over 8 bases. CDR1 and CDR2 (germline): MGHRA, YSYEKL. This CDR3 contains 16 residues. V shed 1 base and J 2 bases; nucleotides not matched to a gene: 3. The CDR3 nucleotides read TGCGCCAGCAGCCAAGCGACAGGGGTCACTAATGAAAAACTGTTTTTT. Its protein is CASSQATGVTNEKLFF.

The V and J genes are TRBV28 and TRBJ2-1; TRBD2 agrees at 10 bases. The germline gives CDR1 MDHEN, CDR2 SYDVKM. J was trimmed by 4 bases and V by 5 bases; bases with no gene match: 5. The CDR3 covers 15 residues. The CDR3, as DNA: TGTGCCAGCAGTCCCAGCGGGGGGGCGTACAATGAGCAGTTCTTC. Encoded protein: CASSPSGGAYNEQFF.

Here the CDR3 DNA reads TGCGCCAGCAGCCCGGGGGGGACCAACTCTGGGGCCAACGTCCTGACTTTC. Protein: CASSPGGTNSGANVLTF. This rearrangement joins TRBV5-1 to TRBJ2-6, with 8 bases aligning to TRBD2. The germline V gene has CDR1 SGHRS and CDR2 YFSETQ. V was clipped by 4 bases and J by 0 bases; unmatched bases: 6. This CDR3 region has 17 residues. The full variable domain, in which reference TRBV5-1 and TRBJ2-6 provide the parts outside the CDR3, is KAGVTQTPRYLIKTRGQQVTLSCSPISGHRSVSWYQQTPGQGLQFLFEYFSETQRNKGNFPGRFSGRQFSNSRSEMNVSTLELGDSALYLCASSPGGTNSGANVLTFGAGSRLTVL.

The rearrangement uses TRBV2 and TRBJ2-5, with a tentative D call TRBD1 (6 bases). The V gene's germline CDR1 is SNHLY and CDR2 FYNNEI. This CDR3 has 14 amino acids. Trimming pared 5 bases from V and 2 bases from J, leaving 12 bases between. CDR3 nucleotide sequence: TGTGCCAGCAGTTCCAGGACAGATCAAGAGACCCAGTACTTC. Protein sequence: CASSSRTDQETQYF.

CDR3 protein: CASSLAQGLSYGYTF. CDR3 in DNA: TGTGCCAGCAGTTTGGCCCAGGGCCTTTCATATGGCTACACCTTC. The gene calls are TRBV6-5 and TRBJ1-2, with TRBD1 as a possible D gene (5 bases). Germline lookup yields CDR1 MNHEY and CDR2 SVGAGI. The CDR3 spans 15 residues. Trimming took 4 bases from V and 5 from J, leaving 17 bases between them.

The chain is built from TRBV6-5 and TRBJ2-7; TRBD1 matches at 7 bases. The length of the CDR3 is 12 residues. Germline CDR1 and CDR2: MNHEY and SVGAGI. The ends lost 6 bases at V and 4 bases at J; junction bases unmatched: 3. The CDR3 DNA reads TGTGCCAGCAGCCCACAGGGGTACGAGCAGTACTTC. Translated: CASSPQGYEQYF.

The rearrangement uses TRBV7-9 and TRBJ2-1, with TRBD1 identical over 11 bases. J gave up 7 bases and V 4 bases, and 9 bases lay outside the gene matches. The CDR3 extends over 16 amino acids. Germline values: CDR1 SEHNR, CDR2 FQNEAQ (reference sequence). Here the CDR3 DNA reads TGTGCCAGCAGCTCCGGACAGGGGGCGTTTGGGAATGAGCAGTTCTTC. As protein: CASSSGQGAFGNEQFF.

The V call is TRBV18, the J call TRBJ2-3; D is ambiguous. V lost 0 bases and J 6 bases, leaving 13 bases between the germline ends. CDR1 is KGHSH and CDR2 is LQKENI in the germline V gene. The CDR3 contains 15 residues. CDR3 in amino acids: CASSPPVNTDDTQYF. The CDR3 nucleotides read TGTGCCAGCTCACCACCGGTAAACACAGATGATACGCAGTATTTT.

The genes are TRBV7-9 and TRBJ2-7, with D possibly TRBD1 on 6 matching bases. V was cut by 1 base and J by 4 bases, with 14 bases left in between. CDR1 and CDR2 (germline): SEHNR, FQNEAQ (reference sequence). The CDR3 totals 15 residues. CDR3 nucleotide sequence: TGTGCCAGCAGCTTAGGCCCAGGGGATAATTACGAGCAGTACTTC. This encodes CASSLGPGDNYEQYF.

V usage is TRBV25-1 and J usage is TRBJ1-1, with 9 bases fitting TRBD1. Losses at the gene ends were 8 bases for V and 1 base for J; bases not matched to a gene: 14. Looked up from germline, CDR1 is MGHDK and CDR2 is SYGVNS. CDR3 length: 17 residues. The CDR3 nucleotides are TGTGCCAGCGCTTCATTACCGGGACAGGGATCGAACACTGAAGCTTTCTTT. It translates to CASASLPGQGSNTEAFF. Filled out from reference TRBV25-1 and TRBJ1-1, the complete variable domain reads EADIYQTPRYLVIGTGKKITLECSQTMGHDKMYWYQQDPGMELHLIHYSYGVNSTEKGDLSSESTVSRIRTEHFPLTLESARPSHTSQYLCASASLPGQGSNTEAFFGQGTRLTVV.

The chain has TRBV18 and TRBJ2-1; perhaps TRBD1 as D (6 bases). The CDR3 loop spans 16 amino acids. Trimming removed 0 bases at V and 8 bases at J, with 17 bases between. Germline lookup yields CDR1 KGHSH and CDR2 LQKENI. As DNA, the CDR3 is TGTGCCAGCTCACCACCGACAAGGACAGACAAACATGAGCAGTTCTTC. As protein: CASSPPTRTDKHEQFF.

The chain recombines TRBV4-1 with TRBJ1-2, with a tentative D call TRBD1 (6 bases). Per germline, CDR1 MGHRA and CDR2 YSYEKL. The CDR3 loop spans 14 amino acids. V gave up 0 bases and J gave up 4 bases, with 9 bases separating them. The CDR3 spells CASSQEGASYGYTF. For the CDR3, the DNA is TGCGCCAGCAGCCAAGAGGGGGCGAGCTATGGCTACACCTTC.